This passage covers 3 T cell receptor beta chains from one sample sequenced in a study of blood T cell repertoires in COVID-19. The assay was immunoSEQ multiplex PCR, and TCRdb's table has in-frame clones only and misses some. The data contain approximately 30,000 clones, about 88% of them singletons. What was sequenced was peripheral blood. The receptor set was obtained from a woman older than 75 with active or convalescent COVID-19.

The rearrangement joins TRBV28 to TRBJ1-3; D might be TRBD1 (5 bases). Germline values: CDR1 MDHEN, CDR2 SYDVKM. The CDR3 contains 13 residues. Deletions cut 5 bases from V and 5 bases from J, with 10 bases between. The CDR3 loop is CASSAGGRNTIYF. For the CDR3, the DNA is TGTGCCAGCAGTGCTGGGGGGAGAAACACCATATATTTT.

J is TRBJ2-3 and V is TRBV5-1, with D perhaps TRBD1 (6 bases). The CDR3 consists of 15 residues. Germline V gives CDR1 SGHRS, CDR2 YFSETQ. V was clipped by 4 bases and J by 1 base, with 13 bases between them. In DNA form, the CDR3 reads TGCGCCAGCAGCCGTACCGGACAGCGCACAGATACGCAGTATTTT. Amino acid sequence: CASSRTGQRTDTQYF.

The chain recombines TRBV12-3 or TRBV12-4 with TRBJ1-1, with D tentatively TRBD1 (5 bases). V lost 2 bases and J 8 bases, leaving 12 bases between the germline ends. This CDR3 is 13 amino acids long. CDR3 nucleotides: TGTGCCAGCAGTTTATCCCCGACAGCCGAAGCTTTCTTT. Translation gives CASSLSPTAEAFF.